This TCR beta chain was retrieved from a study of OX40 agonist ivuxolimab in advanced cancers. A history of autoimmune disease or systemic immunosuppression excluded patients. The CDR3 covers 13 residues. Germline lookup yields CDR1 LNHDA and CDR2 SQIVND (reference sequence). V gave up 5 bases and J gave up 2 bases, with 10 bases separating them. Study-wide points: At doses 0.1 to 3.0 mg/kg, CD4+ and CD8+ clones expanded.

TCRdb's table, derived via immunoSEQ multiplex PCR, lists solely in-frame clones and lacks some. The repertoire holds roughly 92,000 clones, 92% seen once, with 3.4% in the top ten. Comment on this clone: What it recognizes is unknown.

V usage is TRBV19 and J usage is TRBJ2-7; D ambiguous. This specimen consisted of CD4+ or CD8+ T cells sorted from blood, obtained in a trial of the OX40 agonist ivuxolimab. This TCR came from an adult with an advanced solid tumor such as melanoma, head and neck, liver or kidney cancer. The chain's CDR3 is CASSSSAPYEQYF. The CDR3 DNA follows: TGTGCCAGTAGTTCGAGCGCTCCCTACGAGCAGTACTTC.